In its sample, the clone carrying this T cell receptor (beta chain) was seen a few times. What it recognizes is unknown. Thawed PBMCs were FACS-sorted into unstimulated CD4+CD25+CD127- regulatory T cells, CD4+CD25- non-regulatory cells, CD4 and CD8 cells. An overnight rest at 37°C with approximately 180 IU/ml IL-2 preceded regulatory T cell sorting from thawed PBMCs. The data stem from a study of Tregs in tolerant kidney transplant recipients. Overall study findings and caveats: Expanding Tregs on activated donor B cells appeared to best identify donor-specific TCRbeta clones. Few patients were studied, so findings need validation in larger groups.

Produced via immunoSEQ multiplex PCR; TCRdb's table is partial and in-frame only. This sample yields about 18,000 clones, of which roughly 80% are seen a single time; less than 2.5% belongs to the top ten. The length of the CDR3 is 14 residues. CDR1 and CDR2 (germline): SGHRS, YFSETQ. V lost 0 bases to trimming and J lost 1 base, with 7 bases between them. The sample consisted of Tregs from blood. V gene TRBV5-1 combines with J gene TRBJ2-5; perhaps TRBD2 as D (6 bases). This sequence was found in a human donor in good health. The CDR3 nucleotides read TGCGCCAGCAGCTTGGCCGGGGGCCAAGAGACCCAGTACTTC. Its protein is CASSLAGGQETQYF.